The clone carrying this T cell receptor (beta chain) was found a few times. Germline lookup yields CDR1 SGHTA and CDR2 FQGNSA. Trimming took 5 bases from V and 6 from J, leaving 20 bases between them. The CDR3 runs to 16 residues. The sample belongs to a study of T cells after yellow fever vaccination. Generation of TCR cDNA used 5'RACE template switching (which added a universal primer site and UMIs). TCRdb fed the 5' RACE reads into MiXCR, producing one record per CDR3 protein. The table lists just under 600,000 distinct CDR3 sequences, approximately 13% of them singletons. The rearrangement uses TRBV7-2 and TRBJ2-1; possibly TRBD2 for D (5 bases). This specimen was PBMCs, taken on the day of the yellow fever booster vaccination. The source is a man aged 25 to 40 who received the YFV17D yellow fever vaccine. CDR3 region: CASSPITRKLRNEQFF. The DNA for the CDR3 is TGTGCCAGCAGCCCGATAACTAGAAAACTCCGCAATGAGCAGTTCTTC.